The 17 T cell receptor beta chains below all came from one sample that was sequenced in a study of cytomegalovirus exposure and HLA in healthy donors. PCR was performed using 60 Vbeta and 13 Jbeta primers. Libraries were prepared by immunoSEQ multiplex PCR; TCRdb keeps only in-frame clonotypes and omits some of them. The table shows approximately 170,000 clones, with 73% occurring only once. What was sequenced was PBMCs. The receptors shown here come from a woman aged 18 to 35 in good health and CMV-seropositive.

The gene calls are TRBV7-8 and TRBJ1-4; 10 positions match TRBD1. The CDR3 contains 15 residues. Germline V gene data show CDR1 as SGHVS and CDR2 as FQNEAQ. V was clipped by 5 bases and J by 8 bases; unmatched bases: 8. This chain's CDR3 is CASSPTGGANEKLFF. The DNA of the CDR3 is TGTGCCAGCAGCCCGACAGGGGGCGCGAACGAAAAACTGTTTTTT.

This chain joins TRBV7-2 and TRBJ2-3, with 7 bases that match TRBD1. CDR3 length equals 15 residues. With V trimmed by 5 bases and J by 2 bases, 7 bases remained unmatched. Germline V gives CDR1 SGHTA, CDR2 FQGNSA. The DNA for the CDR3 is TGTGCCAGCAGCCTGCCAGGGGGAAACACAGATACGCAGTATTTT. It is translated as CASSLPGGNTDTQYF. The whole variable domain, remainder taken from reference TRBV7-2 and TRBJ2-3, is GAGVSQSPSNKVTEKGKDVELRCDPISGHTALYWYRQSLGQGLEFLIYFQGNSAPDKSGLPSDRFSAERTGGSVSTLTIQRTQQEDSAVYLCASSLPGGNTDTQYFGPGTRLTVL.

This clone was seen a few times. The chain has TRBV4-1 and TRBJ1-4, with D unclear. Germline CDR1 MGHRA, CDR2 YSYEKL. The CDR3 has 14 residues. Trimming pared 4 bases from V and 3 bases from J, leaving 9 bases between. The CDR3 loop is CASSPEVSNEKLFF. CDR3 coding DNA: TGCGCCAGCAGCCCTGAGGTATCTAATGAAAAACTGTTTTTT.

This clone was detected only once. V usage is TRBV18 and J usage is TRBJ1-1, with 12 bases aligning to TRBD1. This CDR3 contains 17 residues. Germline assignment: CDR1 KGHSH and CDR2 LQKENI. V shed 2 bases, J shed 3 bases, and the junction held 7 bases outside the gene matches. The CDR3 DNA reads TGTGCCAGCTCACCAGGTGGGACAGGGGGCATTGACACTGAAGCTTTCTTT. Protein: CASSPGGTGGIDTEAFF. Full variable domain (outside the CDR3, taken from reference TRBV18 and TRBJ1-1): NAGVMQNPRHLVRRRGQEARLRCSPMKGHSHVYWYRQLPEEGLKFMVYLQKENIIDESGMPKERFSAEFPKEGPSILRIQQVVRGDSAAYFCASSPGGTGGIDTEAFFGQGTRLTVV.

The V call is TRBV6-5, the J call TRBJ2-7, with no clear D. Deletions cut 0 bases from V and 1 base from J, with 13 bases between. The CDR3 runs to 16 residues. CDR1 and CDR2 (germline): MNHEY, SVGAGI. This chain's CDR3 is CASSYSRSAASYEQYF. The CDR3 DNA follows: TGTGCCAGCAGTTACTCGAGGTCTGCGGCTTCCTACGAGCAGTACTTC.

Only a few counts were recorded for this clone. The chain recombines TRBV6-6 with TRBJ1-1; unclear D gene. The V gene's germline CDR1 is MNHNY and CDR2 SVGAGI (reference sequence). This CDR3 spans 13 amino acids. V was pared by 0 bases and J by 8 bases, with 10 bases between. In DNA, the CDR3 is TGTGCCAGCAGTTACTCGGAGGGTTTGGAAGCTTTCTTT. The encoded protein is CASSYSEGLEAFF.

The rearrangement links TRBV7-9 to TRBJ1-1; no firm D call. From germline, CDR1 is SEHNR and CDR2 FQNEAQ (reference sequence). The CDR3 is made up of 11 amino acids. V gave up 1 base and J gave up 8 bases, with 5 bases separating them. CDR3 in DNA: TGTGCCAGCAGCTTAGACAGCGAAGCTTTCTTT. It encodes CASSLDSEAFF.

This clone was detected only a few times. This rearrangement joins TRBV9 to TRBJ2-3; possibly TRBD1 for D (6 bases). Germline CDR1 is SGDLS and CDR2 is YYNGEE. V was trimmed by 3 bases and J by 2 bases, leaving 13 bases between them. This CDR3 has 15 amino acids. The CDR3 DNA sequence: TGTGCCAGCAGCGAAGATGGGGGCGACACAGATACGCAGTATTTT. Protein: CASSEDGGDTDTQYF.

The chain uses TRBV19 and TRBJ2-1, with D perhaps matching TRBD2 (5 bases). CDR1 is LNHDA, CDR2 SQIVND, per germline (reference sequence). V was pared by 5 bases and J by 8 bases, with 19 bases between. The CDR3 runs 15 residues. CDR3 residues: CASSPSGVATDEQFF. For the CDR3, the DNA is TGTGCCAGTAGTCCCTCTGGGGTAGCGACGGATGAGCAGTTCTTC.

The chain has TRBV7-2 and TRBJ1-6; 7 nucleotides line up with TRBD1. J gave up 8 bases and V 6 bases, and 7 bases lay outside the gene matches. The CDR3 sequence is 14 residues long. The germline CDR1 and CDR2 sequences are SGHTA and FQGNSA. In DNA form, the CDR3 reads TGTGCCAGCAGTCGACAGGGCTTGGATTCACCCCTCCACTTT. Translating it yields CASSRQGLDSPLHF.

The CDR3: CSAKVPGTQYF. In DNA form, the CDR3 reads TGCAGTGCGAAGGTACCAGGGACCCAGTACTTC. The chain links TRBV20-1 to TRBJ2-5, with unresolved D. The CDR3 covers 11 residues. Trimming removed 6 bases at V and 7 bases at J, with 12 bases between. CDR1 DFQATT and CDR2 SNEGSKA come from the germline V gene (reference sequence).

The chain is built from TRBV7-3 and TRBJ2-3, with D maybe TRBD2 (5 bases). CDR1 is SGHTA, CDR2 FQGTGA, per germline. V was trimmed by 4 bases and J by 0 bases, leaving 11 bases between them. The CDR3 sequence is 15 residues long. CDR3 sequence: CASSSGLSSTDTQYF. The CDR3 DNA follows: TGTGCCAGCAGCTCCGGACTGTCTAGCACAGATACGCAGTATTTT.

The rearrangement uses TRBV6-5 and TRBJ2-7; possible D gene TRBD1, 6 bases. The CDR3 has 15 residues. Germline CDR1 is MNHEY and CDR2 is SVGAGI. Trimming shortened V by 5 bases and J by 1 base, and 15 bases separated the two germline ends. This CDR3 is CASSSTGLPSYEQYF. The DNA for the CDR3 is TGTGCCAGCAGTAGCACAGGGCTACCGTCCTACGAGCAGTACTTC.

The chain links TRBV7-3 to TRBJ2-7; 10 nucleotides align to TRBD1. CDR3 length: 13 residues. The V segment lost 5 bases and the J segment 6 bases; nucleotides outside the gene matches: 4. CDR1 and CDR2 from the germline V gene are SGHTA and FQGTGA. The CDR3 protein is CASSPGQGTEQYF. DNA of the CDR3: TGTGCCAGCAGCCCGGGACAGGGGACCGAGCAGTACTTC.

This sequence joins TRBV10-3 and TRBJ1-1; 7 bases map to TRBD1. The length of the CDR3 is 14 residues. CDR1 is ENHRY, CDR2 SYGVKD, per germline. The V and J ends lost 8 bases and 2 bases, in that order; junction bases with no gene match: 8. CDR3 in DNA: TGTGCCATCGGGGCAGGGGGAATAAACACTGAAGCTTTCTTT. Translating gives CAIGAGGINTEAFF.

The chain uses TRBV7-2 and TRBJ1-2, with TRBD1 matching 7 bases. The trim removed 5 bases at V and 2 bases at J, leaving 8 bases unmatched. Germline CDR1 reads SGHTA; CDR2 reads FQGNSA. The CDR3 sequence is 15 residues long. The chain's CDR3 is CASSPDRVGNYGYTF. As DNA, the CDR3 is TGTGCCAGCAGCCCAGACAGGGTTGGGAACTATGGCTACACCTTC. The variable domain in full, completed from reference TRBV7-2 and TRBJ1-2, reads GAGVSQSPSNKVTEKGKDVELRCDPISGHTALYWYRQSLGQGLEFLIYFQGNSAPDKSGLPSDRFSAERTGGSVSTLTIQRTQQEDSAVYLCASSPDRVGNYGYTFGSGTRLTVV.

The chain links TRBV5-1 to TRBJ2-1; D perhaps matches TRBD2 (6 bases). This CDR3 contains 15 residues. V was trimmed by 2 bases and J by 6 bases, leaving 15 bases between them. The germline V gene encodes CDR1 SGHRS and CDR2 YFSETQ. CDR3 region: CASSFGLNGGNEQFF. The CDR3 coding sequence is TGCGCCAGCAGCTTCGGACTAAATGGGGGCAATGAGCAGTTCTTC.